The entry below gives a single T cell receptor beta chain sequence along with its context. Its binding antigen is unknown. Within one base of it there is no much larger clone, and no base qualities were kept. For CDR1 and CDR2, the germline V gene lists SQVTM and ANQGSEA. Including the terminal cysteine and phenylalanine, the CDR3 comprises 14 residues. The retained sequence is limited to the CDR3, 42 bases, with the frame set at the first base. V is reduced by 3 bases and J by 0 bases, leaving a spacing of 11 bases between them. The library was built by means of the immunoSEQ multiplex PCR assay. For most patients, genomic DNA was isolated using the Qiagen DNeasy Blood and Tissue Kit and was shipped frozen to Adaptive Biotechnologies for TCR sequencing. Adaptive Biotechnologies carried out high-throughput TCR-beta CDR3 sequencing of genomic DNA for most patients. On the authors' methods: Adaptive's ImmunoSEQ software supplied the TCR sequencing data for 15 to 20 patients, while MiXCR and VDJtools were used to process a few other patients. To correct CD4 versus CD8 sorting errors, any sequence found in both subsets at a frequency ratio below 5:1 was removed. CDR3 nucleotide sequences shared between donor and recipient were removed because the origin of such sequences could not be assigned. To count as alloreactive, a clone needed at least 2-fold expansion over unstimulated cells and a minimum CFSE-low frequency of 0.002% (template counts) or 0.001% (read counts). Mappable clones were those detected in sequenced pre-transplant spleen, lymph node, or MLR CFSE-low populations of the donor or recipient. The cumulative frequency of alloreactive clones was calculated as a percentage of all sequences, weighted by copy number. This immuneACCESS table, as held by TCRdb, lists in-frame sequences with V and J called but not all clones. Of the missing ones, under half trace to an unresolved V gene in checked studies; the others have no known cause. D and trimming come from the DNA, and the V and J calls and clone size come from that table. The sample table lists 100,000 to 120,000 clones, around 93% of them with a count of one. The biggest ten clones account for 0.5% to 0.6% of the sample.

The time point label here, explained by the study, means: cells obtained before transplantation from donor or recipient. CD3+CD4+ and CD3+CD8+ populations were FACS-sorted from unstimulated pre-transplant donor and recipient cells taken from spleen or lymph nodes. The sample originates from a study of graft-versus-host responses after intestinal transplantation (dated by TCRdb to about 2021). As for the study more broadly: The transplants that recipients got were multivisceral, liver-intestinal, or isolated intestinal. The cohort enrolled around 25 intestinal transplant recipients including one retransplant, and a few patients lacking pretransplant specimens were excluded. Donor T cell macrochimerism was defined as a peak of at least 4% donor T cells among recipient peripheral blood mononuclear cells. After intestinal transplantation, graft-versus-host and host-versus-graft alloreactive T cell clones in the graft, circulation and bone marrow were tracked using bulk TCR-beta CDR3 sequencing. Rather than being sequenced by the commercial service, samples from a few later patients were sequenced in-house on an Illumina MiSeq and processed with MiXCR. Alloreactive clones were identified by sequencing pre-transplant mixed lymphocyte reaction products and comparing these products with unstimulated pre-transplant donor and recipient T cells. Every recipient was given anti-thymocyte globulin induction, then maintenance tacrolimus and steroids for about 3 years.

The investigation overall reported the following: The relatively low number and heterogeneity of intestinal transplant patients limited the conclusions. Early after transplant, peak levels of circulating GvH clones were found to be associated with declines in HvG clones. In patients with donor T cell macrochimerism, the allografts had high GvH to HvG T cell clonal ratios. GvH clones were found in recipient bone marrow, and some of the GvH clones appeared earlier in ileal mucosa or blood, which is consistent with an intestinal mucosal origin.

The origin of this receptor is a human donor who received an intestinal transplant. The sample consisted of unstimulated CD8+ T cells sorted from spleen or lymph node cells, taken before intestinal transplant. Recombination linked TRBV29-1 to TRBJ2-5; the D segment cannot be called with confidence. The DNA is TGCAGCGTTGAGAGCGACTTTAACCAAGAGACCCAGTACTTC. It translates as CSVESDFNQETQYF.